Sequencing of this TCR beta chain was carried out in a study of identical twins. Findings and limits, study-wide: Twin pairs had excess sharing that was weaker in beta out-of-frame sequences.

TCRdb re-analysed the 5' RACE reads in MiXCR, keeping a single row per CDR3 protein. This sample yields about 690,000 distinct CDR3 sequences, of which around 20% are seen a single time; approximately 4.3% belongs to the top ten. Trimming left V 5 bases short and J 0 bases short, with 14 bases between. Germline V gives CDR1 SEHNR, CDR2 FQNEAQ (reference sequence). This CDR3 comprises 15 residues. Comments on this clonotype: Its target is unknown.

The same sample was also studied in work on T cells expressing NK-cell markers. That work adds: Serological testing identified most of the eight sequenced donors as HCMV-seropositive and one as seronegative.

The source of this sequence is a woman aged 18-35 years in good health. Sequenced sample: PBMCs. The chain couples TRBV7-9 to TRBJ2-7; D possibly corresponds to TRBD2 (6 bases). The CDR3 sequence: CASSPTSFSSYEQYF. CDR3 nucleotide sequence: TGTGCCAGCAGCCCCACTAGCTTTAGCTCCTACGAGCAGTACTTC.